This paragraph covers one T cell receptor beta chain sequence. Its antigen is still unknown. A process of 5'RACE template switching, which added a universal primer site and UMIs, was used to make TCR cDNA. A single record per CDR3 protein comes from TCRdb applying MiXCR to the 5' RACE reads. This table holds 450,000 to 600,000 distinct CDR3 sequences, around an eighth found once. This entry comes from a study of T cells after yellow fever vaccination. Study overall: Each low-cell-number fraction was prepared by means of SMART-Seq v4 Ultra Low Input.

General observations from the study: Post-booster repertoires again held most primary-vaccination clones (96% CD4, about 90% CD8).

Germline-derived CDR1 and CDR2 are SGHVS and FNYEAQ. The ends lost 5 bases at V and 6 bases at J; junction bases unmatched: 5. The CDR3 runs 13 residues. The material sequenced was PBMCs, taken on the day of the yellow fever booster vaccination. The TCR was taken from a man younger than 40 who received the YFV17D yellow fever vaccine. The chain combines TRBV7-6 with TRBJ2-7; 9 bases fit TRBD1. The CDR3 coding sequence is TGTGCCAGCAGCAGCGGACAGGGGTCCGAGCAGTACTTC. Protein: CASSSGQGSEQYF.